This TCR beta chain was captured in a study of T-cell reconstitution after alpha-beta-depleted transplantation in children. This clonotype was seen only a few times. Researchers prepared the TCRbeta library using unique molecular identifiers, the study reports. TCRdb re-called the PCR reads with MiXCR, one entry per CDR3 protein. The repertoire holds roughly 170,000 distinct CDR3 sequences, approximately 6.8% seen once, with roughly 3% in the top ten. The CDR3 is 16 amino acids. Trimming pared 6 bases from V and 2 bases from J, leaving 19 bases between. This chain connects TRBV12-3 or TRBV12-4 to TRBJ2-5; D gene uncertain. The source material was PBMCs from the stem cell graft donor, sampled from the stem cell graft. The clonotype comes from a human donor who donated a stem cell graft to a child with Wiskott-Aldrich syndrome. DNA of the CDR3: TGTGCCAGCAGCGAAACCAGATTAGGACGGCAAGAGACCCAGTACTTC. It specifies CASSETRLGRQETQYF.